This record concerns one T cell receptor (beta chain) sequence. Antigen unknown. Clones were sequenced by immunoSEQ multiplex PCR, and TCRdb holds only the in-frame ones, with some missing. The table lists around 99,000 clones, 80% to 90% of them singletons, with approximately 7.2% in the top ten. These data originate in a study of radiation and T cells in renal cell carcinoma. Study conclusions and caveats: Baseline intratumoral clonotype presence is unknown without pretreatment biopsies. From baseline, blood top tumor clonotypes peaked at 2 weeks post-radiation.

Specified time point: blood 4 weeks post-SBRT, at nephrectomy. Regarding treatment: 15 Gy SBRT to primary tumor, nephrectomy 4 weeks later. Nephrectomy followed 15 Gy stereotactic body radiation by 4 weeks. Serial blood draws occurred at baseline and 2 and 4 weeks post-SBRT. From germline, CDR1 is SGHNT and CDR2 YENEEA. The CDR3 is 15 residues long. Between the trimmed V and J ends, which lost 5 bases and 3 bases, there was a span of 14 bases. The material was blood, obtained from a patient whose treatment included radiotherapy and nephrectomy. The J gene is TRBJ2-1, the V gene TRBV11-3; D not resolved. This clonotype was obtained from a man in his sixties with renal cell carcinoma. The CDR3 DNA follows: TGTGCCAGCAGCCCTAGTCCGGGTTTCTACAATGAGCAGTTCTTC. As protein: CASSPSPGFYNEQFF.